Included here is one TCR beta chain sequence, with context. The data stem from a study of blood T cell repertoires in COVID-19. The length of the CDR3 is 14 residues. The V gene's germline CDR1 is SQVTM and CDR2 ANQGSEA. The trim removed 6 bases at V and 3 bases at J, leaving 7 bases unmatched. Here immunoSEQ multiplex PCR was the method, and the copy in TCRdb shows in-frame clones only, minus some. This sample has 170,000 or so clones, with 86% found just once. V gene TRBV29-1 combines with J gene TRBJ1-5, with 8 bases matching TRBD1. The sample was peripheral blood. This TCR derives from a man in his forties or fifties with active or convalescent COVID-19. For the CDR3, the DNA is TGCAGCGTCGTTTTGGGACAGGCCAATCAGCCCCAGCATTTT. Amino acids: CSVVLGQANQPQHF.